This paragraph reports one T cell receptor (beta chain). This specimen belongs to a study of control samples from healthy donors and cancer patients. Data came from immunoSEQ multiplex PCR; TCRdb stores just in-frame clones and leaves some out. This sample has about 79,000 clones, with 80% to 95% found just once. The CDR3 consists of 16 residues. After removal of 4 bases from V and 4 bases from J, the junction contained 10 bases not matched to a gene. Per the germline V gene, CDR1 is SGHRS and CDR2 is YFSETQ. The sample was PBMCs. This TCR came from a woman between 35 and 50 years old with lung cancer. J is TRBJ2-1 and V is TRBV5-1, with 8 nucleotides matching TRBD2. CDR3 bases: TGCGCCAGCAGCCAGCCCAGCGGGGGACCTTACAATGAGCAGTTCTTC. The encoded protein is CASSQPSGGPYNEQFF.